Following are 30 T cell receptor beta chains from one sample sequenced in a study of ipilimumab plus nivolumab after autologous stem cell transplantation (TCRdb year 2021). Library prep was done by the immunoSEQ multiplex PCR assay. TCRdb carries this immuneACCESS record with in-frame sequences only. Its versions omit some clonotypes, under half of them owing to an unresolved V gene in the studies checked, with the rest unexplained. The sample contains 77,000 or so clones, 75% to 85% of them found a single time. About 2.2% of the sample is taken by the ten largest. The material sequenced was PBMCs, taken in a trial of ipilimumab plus nivolumab as post-transplant consolidation. These receptor sequences come from a male donor with diffuse large B-cell lymphoma.

The chain is built from TRBV19 and TRBJ2-5; 10 bases fit TRBD2. The germline V gene encodes CDR1 LNHDA and CDR2 SQIVND (reference sequence). The V and J ends lost 4 bases and 6 bases, in that order; junction bases with no gene match: 5. The CDR3 totals 14 residues. CDR3 nucleotide sequence: TGTGCCAGTAGTACGAGCGGGGGGGCGAAGACCCAGTACTTC. Its protein product is CASSTSGGAKTQYF.

This clone was found a few times. The gene calls are TRBV7-2 and TRBJ1-6; tentative D call: TRBD1 (6 bases). V was trimmed by 1 base and J by 8 bases, leaving 15 bases between them. Germline CDR1 SGHTA, CDR2 FQGNSA. This CDR3 contains 16 residues. The CDR3: CASSLGPQGGYSPLHF. CDR3 sequence (DNA): TGTGCCAGCAGCTTAGGGCCCCAAGGGGGGTATTCACCCCTCCACTTT.

This sequence joins TRBV5-1 and TRBJ2-1; 10 bases line up with TRBD2. The germline V gene encodes CDR1 SGHRS and CDR2 YFSETQ. This CDR3 is 16 amino acids long. Germline trimming cut 4 bases from V and 5 bases from J; bases unmatched to any gene: 9. DNA of the CDR3: TGCGCCAGCAGCGCCCTTGGGAGCGGGGGGGACAATGAGCAGTTCTTC. Translation: CASSALGSGGDNEQFF.

This chain uses TRBV2 with TRBJ2-7; possibly TRBD1 for D (6 bases). There are 15 residues in the CDR3. Per germline, CDR1 SNHLY and CDR2 FYNNEI. Trimming took off 6 bases at V and 6 bases at J, with 21 bases between the two ends. The CDR3 is CASRMGAGPLGEQYF. In DNA form, the CDR3 reads TGTGCCAGCAGGATGGGGGCAGGACCTCTCGGCGAGCAGTACTTC.

The J gene is TRBJ2-3, the V gene TRBV20-1; a possible D gene is TRBD2 (6 bases). Trimming pared 4 bases from V and 6 bases from J, leaving 8 bases between. The CDR3 is made up of 11 amino acids. Germline V gene sequence: CDR1 DFQATT, CDR2 SNEGSKA (reference sequence). In DNA form, the CDR3 reads TGCAGTGCTATCCTAGCGGATACGCAGTATTTT. Amino acids: CSAILADTQYF.

The chain is built from TRBV7-5 and TRBJ2-5; the D call of TRBD1 is as the table states it, not checked on the DNA. TRBV7-5 is a pseudogene segment. This CDR3 spans 15 amino acids. CDR3 in DNA: TGTGCCAGAAGCCCGCTTAACAGGGCGAAGGAGACCCAGTACTTC. Its protein product is CARSPLNRAKETQYF.

V usage is TRBV11-2 and J usage is TRBJ2-5; D might be TRBD2 (6 bases). The germline V gene encodes CDR1 SGHAT and CDR2 FQNNGV. Between the trimmed V and J ends, which lost 4 bases and 5 bases, there was a span of 20 bases. This CDR3 is built from 16 residues. The CDR3, as DNA: TGTGCCAGCAGCTCCAACCCCGGGGTTGCGGGGGAGACCCAGTACTTC. Translated: CASSSNPGVAGETQYF.

This chain joins TRBV6-5 and TRBJ1-1, with D maybe TRBD1 (6 bases). V was shortened by 0 bases and J by 4 bases, with 12 bases between the two germline ends. The CDR3 totals 15 residues. The V gene's germline CDR1 is MNHEY and CDR2 SVGAGI. CDR3: CASSYSTGFGTEAFF. CDR3 bases: TGTGCCAGCAGTTACTCAACAGGGTTCGGCACTGAAGCTTTCTTT.

The rearrangement links TRBV27 to TRBJ1-4; D call uncertain. Trimming took 5 bases from V and 5 from J, leaving 15 bases between them. In germline, CDR1 is MNHEY, CDR2 SMNVEV (reference sequence). The CDR3 runs 15 residues. The CDR3 sequence: CASSPKNVVNEKLFF. CDR3 DNA: TGTGCCAGCAGTCCTAAAAACGTGGTCAATGAAAAACTGTTTTTT.

The V gene is TRBV5-4, the J gene TRBJ2-3; the match to TRBD2 covers 9 bases. CDR1 SGHNT and CDR2 YYREEE come from the germline V gene (reference sequence). The CDR3 is 15 amino acids. V gave up 4 bases and J gave up 0 bases; unmatched junction bases: 3. As DNA, the CDR3 is TGTGCCAGCAGCCTAGCGGGAACTAGCACAGATACGCAGTATTTT. Its protein is CASSLAGTSTDTQYF.

V is TRBV6-6 and J is TRBJ2-5, with D tentatively TRBD2 (6 bases). V was clipped by 6 bases and J by 3 bases, with 17 bases between them. Germline CDR1 is MNHNY and CDR2 is SVGAGI (reference sequence). The CDR3 is made up of 15 amino acids. The CDR3 DNA reads as TGTGCCAGCAGCCCCCAAACCGGAGGGAAAGAGACCCAGTACTTC. Its protein is CASSPQTGGKETQYF.

This chain connects TRBV7-6 to TRBJ2-7; 10 positions match TRBD2. CDR3 length: 14 residues. The V gene's germline CDR1 is SGHVS and CDR2 FNYEAQ. V dropped 2 bases and J dropped 3; count of bases not matched to a gene: 1. CDR3 loop: CASSLRLAGYEQYF. The CDR3, as DNA: TGTGCCAGCAGCTTAAGACTAGCGGGCTACGAGCAGTACTTC.

This sequence joins TRBV5-4 and TRBJ2-2, with 9 bases lining up with TRBD2. The CDR3 length is 16 residues. V dropped 3 bases and J dropped 2; count of bases not matched to a gene: 5. CDR1 and CDR2 (germline): SGHNT, YYREEE (reference sequence). This CDR3 is CASSSGTSSNTGELFF. The CDR3 DNA follows: TGTGCCAGCAGCTCCGGGACTAGCAGCAACACCGGGGAGCTGTTTTTT.

V usage is TRBV11-2 and J usage is TRBJ1-2, with a possible D match to TRBD1 (6 bases). V was shortened by 5 bases and J by 10 bases, with 20 bases between the two germline ends. The V gene's germline CDR1 is SGHAT and CDR2 FQNNGV. CDR3 length: 14 amino acids. The CDR3: CASSQIQTTGLYTF. The CDR3 region has the DNA TGTGCCAGCAGCCAAATCCAAACGACAGGACTCTACACCTTC.

This clone was counted once. The chain joins TRBV6-5 to TRBJ2-7; D is perhaps TRBD1 (5 bases). CDR3 size: 13 residues. Germline assignment: CDR1 MNHEY and CDR2 SVGAGI. V lost 4 bases and J lost 4, with 11 bases in between. The CDR3 reads CASSLDRRYEQYF. CDR3 nucleotide sequence: TGTGCCAGCAGTTTAGACAGAAGGTACGAGCAGTACTTC.

The chain joins TRBV19 to TRBJ1-4, with 9 bases matching TRBD1. The CDR3 has 13 amino acids. CDR1 and CDR2 (germline): LNHDA, SQIVND (reference sequence). V lost 9 bases and J lost 7; bases outside the gene matches: 6. The CDR3 bases are TGTGCCAGCAATCGGGACAGGGCTGAAAAACTGTTTTTT. As protein: CASNRDRAEKLFF.

J is TRBJ1-4 and V is TRBV9; D is unresolved. Trimming left V 0 bases short and J 2 bases short, with 5 bases between. Germline assignment: CDR1 SGDLS and CDR2 YYNGEE. The CDR3 has 14 amino acids. The CDR3 DNA reads as TGTGCCAGCAGCGTAGGGCAGACTAATGAAAAACTGTTTTTT. Its translation: CASSVGQTNEKLFF. Full variable domain (remainder filled in from reference TRBV9 and TRBJ1-4): DSGVTQTPKHLITATGQRVTLRCSPRSGDLSVYWYQQSLDQGLQFLIQYYNGEERAKGNILERFSAQQFPDLHSELNLSSLELGDSALYFCASSVGQTNEKLFFGSGTQLSVL.

In DNA form, the CDR3 reads TGCGCCAGCAGCTTAACGACTGGGGTATCCTACAATGAGCAGTTCTTC. Protein: CASSLTTGVSYNEQFF. The chain uses TRBV5-1 and TRBJ2-1; D is uncertain. V gave up 2 bases and J gave up 1 base, with 13 bases separating them. Germline CDR1 SGHRS, CDR2 YFSETQ. CDR3 size: 16 residues.

The chain uses TRBV7-6 and TRBJ2-7; 8 nucleotides align to TRBD1. The CDR3 totals 14 residues. CDR1 is SGHVS and CDR2 is FNYEAQ in the germline V gene. Trimming took 5 bases from V and 2 from J; bases not matched to a gene: 5. CDR3 in amino acids: CASSRDRGPYEQYF. The CDR3, as DNA: TGTGCCAGCAGCAGAGACAGGGGCCCCTACGAGCAGTACTTC.

CDR3 coding DNA: TGTGCCAGCAGCCGGGTCCTAGAGAACACTGAAGCTTTCTTT. Protein: CASSRVLENTEAFF. The chain has TRBV2 and TRBJ1-1; D remains unclear. The CDR3 spans 14 residues. CDR1 is SNHLY, CDR2 FYNNEI, per germline. Trimming stripped 6 bases from V and 1 base from J, with 12 bases between.

This clone has more than one count but fewer than ten. This sequence joins TRBV13 and TRBJ1-5; D remains unclear. Germline loops: CDR1 PRHDT, CDR2 FYEKMQ (reference sequence). This CDR3 has 14 residues. The V gene lost 4 bases and the J gene lost 1 base, with 8 bases spanning the gap. CDR3 nucleotides: TGTGCCAGCAGCTCATCAGTAAGCAATCAGCCCCAGCATTTT. Amino acid sequence: CASSSSVSNQPQHF.

The chain employs TRBV30 and TRBJ1-6, with unresolved D. V lost 2 bases to trimming and J lost 1 base, with 18 bases between them. The germline V gene has CDR1 GTSNPN and CDR2 SVGIG (reference sequence). The CDR3 is 18 amino acids. The CDR3 region is CAWSTEFVSRSYNSPLHF. CDR3 coding DNA: TGTGCCTGGAGTACCGAATTTGTGAGCAGGTCCTATAATTCACCCCTCCACTTT. The variable domain in full, with the rest retrieved from reference TRBV30 and TRBJ1-6, is SQTIHQWPATLVQPVGSPLSLECTVEGTSNPNLYWYRQAAGRGLQLLFYSVGIGQISSEVPQNLSASRPQDRQFILSSKKLLLSDSGFYLCAWSTEFVSRSYNSPLHFGNGTRLTVT.

The V call is TRBV30, the J call TRBJ1-1; 9 bases fit TRBD1. From germline, CDR1 is GTSNPN and CDR2 SVGIG (reference sequence). The CDR3 totals 13 residues. V lost 7 bases to trimming and J lost 3 bases; unmatched junction nucleotides: 6. The CDR3 spells CALSGTGYTEAFF. In nucleotides, the CDR3 is TGTGCCTTAAGCGGGACAGGGTACACTGAAGCTTTCTTT. The full variable domain, completed using reference TRBV30 and TRBJ1-1, is SQTIHQWPATLVQPVGSPLSLECTVEGTSNPNLYWYRQAAGRGLQLLFYSVGIGQISSEVPQNLSASRPQDRQFILSSKKLLLSDSGFYLCALSGTGYTEAFFGQGTRLTVV.

The chain uses TRBV9 and TRBJ1-2; 9 nucleotides match TRBD1. The CDR3 loop spans 17 amino acids. V trimming: 2 bases; J trimming: 0 bases; junction bases outside the gene matches: 8. In germline, CDR1 is SGDLS, CDR2 YYNGEE. CDR3: CASSVGQGVRANYGYTF. For the CDR3, the DNA is TGTGCCAGCAGCGTGGGACAGGGTGTTAGAGCTAACTATGGCTACACCTTC.

This clone has a count of ten or more. The chain links TRBV7-2 to TRBJ2-5; no firm D call. V was cut by 1 base and J by 6 bases, with 3 bases left in between. The CDR3 is made up of 11 amino acids. The V gene's germline CDR1 is SGHTA and CDR2 FQGNSA. The CDR3 coding sequence is TGTGCCAGCAGCTTAGTCAAGACCCAGTACTTC. This codes for CASSLVKTQYF.

This clone was counted between two and nine times. The chain combines TRBV5-1 with TRBJ2-1; D unclear. Germline CDR1 reads SGHRS; CDR2 reads YFSETQ. The CDR3 consists of 17 residues. The V end was cut by 4 bases, the J end by 0 bases, with 17 bases between. Written as DNA, the CDR3 is TGCGCCAGCAGCCCCGACTTGAGGATTAACTCCTACAATGAGCAGTTCTTC. It codes for CASSPDLRINSYNEQFF. The full variable domain, in which reference TRBV5-1 and TRBJ2-1 provide the parts outside the CDR3, is KAGVTQTPRYLIKTRGQQVTLSCSPISGHRSVSWYQQTPGQGLQFLFEYFSETQRNKGNFPGRFSGRQFSNSRSEMNVSTLELGDSALYLCASSPDLRINSYNEQFFGPGTRLTVL.

V and J are TRBV9 and TRBJ2-3, with TRBD2 matching over 8 bases. This CDR3 region has 15 residues. CDR1 is SGDLS, CDR2 YYNGEE, per germline. V lost 4 bases, J lost 5 bases, and 9 bases stayed unmatched. CDR3 coding DNA: TGTGCCAGCAGCCCCGGGGCGGGGGGCCAAGATACGCAGTATTTT. This codes for CASSPGAGGQDTQYF.

The rearrangement uses TRBV6-6 and TRBJ1-6, with D possibly TRBD1 on 6 matching bases. The CDR3 loop spans 14 amino acids. Trimming took off 7 bases at V and 9 bases at J, with 16 bases between the two ends. Germline V gene data show CDR1 as MNHNY and CDR2 as SVGAGI (reference sequence). The chain's CDR3 is CASNLDSLSSPLHF. The CDR3 nucleotides are TGTGCCAGCAATCTGGACAGTCTGTCTTCACCCCTCCACTTT.

The rearrangement links TRBV7-6 to TRBJ2-3, with TRBD2 matching 10 bases. The V and J ends lost 5 bases and 2 bases, in that order; junction bases with no gene match: 7. The CDR3 extends over 16 amino acids. Per germline, CDR1 SGHVS and CDR2 FNYEAQ. CDR3 amino acids: CASSTQLAGTTDTQYF. The CDR3 coding sequence is TGTGCCAGCAGCACCCAACTAGCGGGGACCACAGATACGCAGTATTTT. Drawing the rest from reference TRBV7-6 and TRBJ2-3, the complete variable domain is GAGVSQSPRYKVTKRGQDVALRCDPISGHVSLYWYRQALGQGPEFLTYFNYEAQQDKSGLPNDRFSAERPEGSISTLTIQRTEQRDSAMYRCASSTQLAGTTDTQYFGPGTRLTVL.

In DNA form, the CDR3 reads TGCGCCAGCAGCCGGGACAGTTTCACTAATGAAAAACTGTTTTTT. Encoded protein: CASSRDSFTNEKLFF. The chain is built from TRBV5-1 and TRBJ1-4, with TRBD1 identical over 7 bases. Per the germline V gene, CDR1 is SGHRS and CDR2 is YFSETQ. CDR3 size: 15 residues. With V trimmed by 4 bases and J by 2 bases, 5 bases remained unmatched.